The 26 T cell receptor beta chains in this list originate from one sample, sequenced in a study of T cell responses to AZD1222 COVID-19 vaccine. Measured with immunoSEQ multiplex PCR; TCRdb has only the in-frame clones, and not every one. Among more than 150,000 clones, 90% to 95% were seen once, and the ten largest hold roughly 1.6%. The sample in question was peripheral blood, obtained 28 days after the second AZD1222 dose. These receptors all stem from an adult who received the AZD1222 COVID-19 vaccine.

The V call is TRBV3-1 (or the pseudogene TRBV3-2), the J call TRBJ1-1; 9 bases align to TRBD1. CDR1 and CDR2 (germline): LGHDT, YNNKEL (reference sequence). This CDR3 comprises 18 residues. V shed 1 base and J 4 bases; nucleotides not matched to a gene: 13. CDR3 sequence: CASSQAGVTGGARTEAFF. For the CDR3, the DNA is TGTGCCAGCAGCCAAGCTGGTGTCACAGGGGGCGCACGCACTGAAGCTTTCTTT.

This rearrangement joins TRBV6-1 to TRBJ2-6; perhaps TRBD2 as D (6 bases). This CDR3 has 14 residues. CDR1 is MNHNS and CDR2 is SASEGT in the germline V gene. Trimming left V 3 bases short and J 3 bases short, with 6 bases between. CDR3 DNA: TGTGCCAGCAGTGAGGGGGGTGGGGCCAACGTCCTGACTTTC. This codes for CASSEGGGANVLTF.

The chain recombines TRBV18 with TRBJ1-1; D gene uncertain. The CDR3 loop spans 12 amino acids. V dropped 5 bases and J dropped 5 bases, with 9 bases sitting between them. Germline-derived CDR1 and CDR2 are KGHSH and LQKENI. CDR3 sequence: CASSSPSTEAFF. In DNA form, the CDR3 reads TGTGCCAGCTCAAGCCCCTCAACTGAAGCTTTCTTT.

The CDR3 sequence is CASSRDRETQYF. The CDR3 coding sequence is TGCGCCAGCAGTCGGGACCGGGAGACCCAGTACTTC. V and J are TRBV5-1 and TRBJ2-5; perhaps D is TRBD1 or TRBD2 (5 bases each). The CDR3 consists of 12 residues. Germline assignment: CDR1 SGHRS and CDR2 YFSETQ. Trimming removed 5 bases at V and 5 bases at J, with 10 bases between.

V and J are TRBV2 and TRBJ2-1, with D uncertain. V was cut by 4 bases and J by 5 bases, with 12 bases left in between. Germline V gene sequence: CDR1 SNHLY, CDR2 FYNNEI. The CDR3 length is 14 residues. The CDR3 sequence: CASSGFPDNNEQFF. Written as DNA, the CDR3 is TGTGCCAGCAGTGGATTCCCCGATAACAATGAGCAGTTCTTC.

The CDR3 DNA follows: TGTGCCAGCAGCTCGCAGGCCGCAACTAATGAAAAACTGTTTTTT. It specifies CASSSQAATNEKLFF. The chain employs TRBV5-5 and TRBJ1-4; D is uncertain. CDR3 length equals 15 residues. CDR1 and CDR2 (germline): SGHKS, YYEKEE (reference sequence). V gave up 3 bases and J gave up 0 bases, with 9 bases separating them.

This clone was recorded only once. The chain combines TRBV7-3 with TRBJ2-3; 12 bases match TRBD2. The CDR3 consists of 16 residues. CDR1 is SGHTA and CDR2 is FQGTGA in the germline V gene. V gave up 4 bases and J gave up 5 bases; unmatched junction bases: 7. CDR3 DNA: TGTGCCAGCAGCTCTAGACTAGCGGGAGAAGGAGATACGCAGTATTTT. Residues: CASSSRLAGEGDTQYF.

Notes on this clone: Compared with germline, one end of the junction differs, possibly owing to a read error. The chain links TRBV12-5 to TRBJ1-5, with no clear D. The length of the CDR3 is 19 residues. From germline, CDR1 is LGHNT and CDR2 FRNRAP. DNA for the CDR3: TGTGCTAGTGGTTTGACCCCCGGCGGGGAACAACTAAGCATTCAGCCCCAGCATTTT. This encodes CASGLTPGGEQLSIQPQHF.

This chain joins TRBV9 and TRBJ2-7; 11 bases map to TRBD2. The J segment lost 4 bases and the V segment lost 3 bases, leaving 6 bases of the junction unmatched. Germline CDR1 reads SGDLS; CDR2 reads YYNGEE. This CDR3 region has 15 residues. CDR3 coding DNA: TGTGCCAGCAGCGGCGCTAGCGGGAGGTGGTACGAGCAGTACTTC. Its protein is CASSGASGRWYEQYF.

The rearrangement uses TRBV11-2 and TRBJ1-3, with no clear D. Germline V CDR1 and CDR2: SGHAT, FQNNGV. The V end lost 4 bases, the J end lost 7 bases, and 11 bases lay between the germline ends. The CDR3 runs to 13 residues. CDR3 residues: CASSSPTRNTIYF. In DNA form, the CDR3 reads TGTGCCAGCAGCTCCCCCACAAGGAACACCATATATTTT.

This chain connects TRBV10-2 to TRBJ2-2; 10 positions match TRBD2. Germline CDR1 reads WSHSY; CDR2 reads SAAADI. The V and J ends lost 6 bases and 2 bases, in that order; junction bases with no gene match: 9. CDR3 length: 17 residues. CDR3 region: CASRPLAGARNTGELFF. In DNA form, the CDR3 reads TGCGCCAGCAGACCTCTAGCGGGGGCCAGAAACACCGGGGAGCTGTTTTTT.

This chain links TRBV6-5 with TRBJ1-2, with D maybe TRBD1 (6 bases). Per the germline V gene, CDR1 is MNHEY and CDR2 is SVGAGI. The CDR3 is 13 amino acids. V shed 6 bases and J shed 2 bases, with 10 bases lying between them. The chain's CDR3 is CASRTDRNYGYTF. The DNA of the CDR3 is TGTGCCAGCAGAACCGACAGGAACTATGGCTACACCTTC.

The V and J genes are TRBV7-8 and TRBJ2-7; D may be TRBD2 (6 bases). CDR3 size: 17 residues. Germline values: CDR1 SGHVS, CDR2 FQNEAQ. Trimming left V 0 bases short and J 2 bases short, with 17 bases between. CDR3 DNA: TGTGCCAGCAGCTTAGCGAGGGCGGGACCGGGGACCTACGAGCAGTACTTC. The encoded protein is CASSLARAGPGTYEQYF.

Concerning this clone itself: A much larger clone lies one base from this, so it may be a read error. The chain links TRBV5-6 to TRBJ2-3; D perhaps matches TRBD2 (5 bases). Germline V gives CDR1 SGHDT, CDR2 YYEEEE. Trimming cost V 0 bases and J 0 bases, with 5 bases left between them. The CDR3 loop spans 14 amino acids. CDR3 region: CASSLGTSTDTQYF. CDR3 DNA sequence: TGTGCCAGCAGCTTGGGGACTAGCACAGATACGCAGTATTTT.

CDR3 loop: CASSSPQGVLYQPQHF. CDR3 nucleotides: TGTGCCAGCAGTTCACCTCAGGGTGTCTTGTATCAGCCCCAGCATTTT. This sequence joins TRBV6-2 or TRBV6-3 and TRBJ1-5, with a tentative D call TRBD1 (5 bases). Trimming took off 4 bases at V and 5 bases at J, with 18 bases between the two ends. Germline CDR1 is MNHEY and CDR2 is SVGEGT. The CDR3 has 16 residues.

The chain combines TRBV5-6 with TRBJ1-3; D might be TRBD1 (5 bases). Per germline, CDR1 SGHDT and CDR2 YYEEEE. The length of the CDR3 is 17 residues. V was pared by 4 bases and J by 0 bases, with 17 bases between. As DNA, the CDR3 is TGTGCCAGCAGCCCGGGGCCATCGGGGTACTCTGGAAACACCATATATTTT. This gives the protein CASSPGPSGYSGNTIYF.

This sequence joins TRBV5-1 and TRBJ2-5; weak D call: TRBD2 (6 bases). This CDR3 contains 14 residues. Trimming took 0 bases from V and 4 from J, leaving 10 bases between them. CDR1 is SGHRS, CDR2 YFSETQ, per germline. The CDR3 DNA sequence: TGCGCCAGCAGCTTGGGGCAGGGAGGAGAGACCCAGTACTTC. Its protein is CASSLGQGGETQYF.

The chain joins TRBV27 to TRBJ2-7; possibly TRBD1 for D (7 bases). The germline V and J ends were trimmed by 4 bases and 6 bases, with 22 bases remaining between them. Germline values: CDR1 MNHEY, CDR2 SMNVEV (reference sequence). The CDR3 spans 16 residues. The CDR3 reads CASSSLRYRGGGEQYF. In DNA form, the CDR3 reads TGTGCCAGCAGTTCCCTACGCTACAGGGGAGGTGGCGAGCAGTACTTC.

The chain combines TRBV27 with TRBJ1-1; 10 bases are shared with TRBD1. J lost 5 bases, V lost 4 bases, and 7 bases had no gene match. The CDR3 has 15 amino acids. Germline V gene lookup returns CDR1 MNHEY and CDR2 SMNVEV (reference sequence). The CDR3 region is CASSSRQGALTEAFF. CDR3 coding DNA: TGTGCCAGCAGTTCTAGACAGGGGGCGCTTACTGAAGCTTTCTTT.

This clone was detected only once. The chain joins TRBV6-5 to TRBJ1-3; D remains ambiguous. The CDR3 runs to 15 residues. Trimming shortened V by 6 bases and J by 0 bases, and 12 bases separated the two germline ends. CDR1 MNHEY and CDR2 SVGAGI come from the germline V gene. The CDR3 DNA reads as TGTGCCAGCAGGAGACGGACCAACTCTGGAAACACCATATATTTT. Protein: CASRRRTNSGNTIYF.

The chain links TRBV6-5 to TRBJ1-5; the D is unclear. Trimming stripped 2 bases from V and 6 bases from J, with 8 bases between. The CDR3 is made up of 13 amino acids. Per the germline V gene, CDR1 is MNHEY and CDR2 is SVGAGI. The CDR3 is CASSYDKFQPQHF. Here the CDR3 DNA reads TGTGCCAGCAGTTACGACAAGTTTCAGCCCCAGCATTTT.

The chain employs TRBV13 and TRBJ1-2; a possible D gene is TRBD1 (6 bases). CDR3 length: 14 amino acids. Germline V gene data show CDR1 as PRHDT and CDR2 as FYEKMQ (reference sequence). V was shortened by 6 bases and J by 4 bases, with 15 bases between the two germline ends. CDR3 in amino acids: CASSFTGLSYGYTF. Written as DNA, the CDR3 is TGTGCCAGCAGTTTTACAGGGCTCTCCTATGGCTACACCTTC. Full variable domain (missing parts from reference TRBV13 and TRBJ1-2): AAGVIQSPRHLIKEKRETATLKCYPIPRHDTVYWYQQGPGQDPQFLISFYEKMQSDKGSIPDRFSAQQFSDYHSELNMSSLELGDSALYFCASSFTGLSYGYTFGSGTRLTVV.

CDR3 loop: CASSKIWDSEFF. The CDR3 DNA reads TGTGCCAGCAGCAAAATATGGGATTCGGAGTTCTTC. The chain links TRBV21-1 to TRBJ2-1. TRBV21-1 is recorded as a pseudogene. This CDR3 is built from 12 residues.

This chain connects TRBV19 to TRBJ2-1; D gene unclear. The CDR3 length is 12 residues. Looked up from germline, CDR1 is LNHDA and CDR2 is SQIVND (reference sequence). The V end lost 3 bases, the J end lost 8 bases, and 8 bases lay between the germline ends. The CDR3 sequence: CASSILPYEQFF. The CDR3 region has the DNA TGTGCCAGTAGTATCCTACCCTATGAGCAGTTCTTC.

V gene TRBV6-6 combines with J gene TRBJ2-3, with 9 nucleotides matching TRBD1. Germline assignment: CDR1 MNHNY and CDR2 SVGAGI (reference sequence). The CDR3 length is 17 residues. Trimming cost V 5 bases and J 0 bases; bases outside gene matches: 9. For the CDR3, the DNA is TGTGCCAGCAGTCGACTAACCGGGACAGGGAGCACAGATACGCAGTATTTT. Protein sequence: CASSRLTGTGSTDTQYF.

The CDR3 is CASSPPGSRSDTQYF. The DNA of the CDR3 is TGTGCCAGCAGTCCTCCGGGATCTCGATCGGATACGCAGTATTTT. The gene calls are TRBV28 and TRBJ2-3; perhaps TRBD2 as D (5 bases). The CDR3 extends over 15 amino acids. With 5 bases removed from V and 6 bases from J, the gap between germline ends came to 18 bases. Germline values: CDR1 MDHEN, CDR2 SYDVKM.